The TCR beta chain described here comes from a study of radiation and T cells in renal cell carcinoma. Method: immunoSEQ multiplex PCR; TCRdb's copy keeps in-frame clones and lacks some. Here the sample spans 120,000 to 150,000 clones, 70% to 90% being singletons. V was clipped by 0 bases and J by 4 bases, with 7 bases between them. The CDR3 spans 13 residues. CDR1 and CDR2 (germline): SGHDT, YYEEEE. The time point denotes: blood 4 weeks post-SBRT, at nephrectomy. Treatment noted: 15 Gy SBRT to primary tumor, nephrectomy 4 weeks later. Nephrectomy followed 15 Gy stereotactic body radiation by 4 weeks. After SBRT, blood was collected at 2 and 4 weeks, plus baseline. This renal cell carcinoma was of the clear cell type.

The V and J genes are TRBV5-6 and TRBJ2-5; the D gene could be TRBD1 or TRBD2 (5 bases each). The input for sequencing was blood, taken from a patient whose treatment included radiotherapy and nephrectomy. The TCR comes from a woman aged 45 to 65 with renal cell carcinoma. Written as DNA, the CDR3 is TGTGCCAGCAGCTTGGGAGGGGTAGAGACCCAGTACTTC. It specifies CASSLGGVETQYF.